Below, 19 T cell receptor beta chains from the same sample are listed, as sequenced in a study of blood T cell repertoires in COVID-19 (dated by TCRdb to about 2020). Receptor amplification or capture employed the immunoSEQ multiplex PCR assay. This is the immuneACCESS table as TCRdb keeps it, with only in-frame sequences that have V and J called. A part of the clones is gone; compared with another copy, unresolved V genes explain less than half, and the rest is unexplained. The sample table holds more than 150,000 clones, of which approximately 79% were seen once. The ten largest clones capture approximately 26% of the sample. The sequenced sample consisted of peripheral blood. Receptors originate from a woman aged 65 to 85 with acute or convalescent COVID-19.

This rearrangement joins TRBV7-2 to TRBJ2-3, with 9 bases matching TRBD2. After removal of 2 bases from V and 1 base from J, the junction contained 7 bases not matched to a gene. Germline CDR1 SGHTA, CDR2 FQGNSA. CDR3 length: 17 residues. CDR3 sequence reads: CASSLRSRTSGTDTQYF. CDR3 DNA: TGTGCCAGCAGCTTAAGGTCCCGGACTAGCGGCACAGATACGCAGTATTTT.

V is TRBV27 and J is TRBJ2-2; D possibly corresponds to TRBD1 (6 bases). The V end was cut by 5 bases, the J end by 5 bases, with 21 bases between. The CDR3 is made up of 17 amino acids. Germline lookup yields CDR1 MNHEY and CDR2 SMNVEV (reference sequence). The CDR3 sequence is CASSRQASLRGTGELFF. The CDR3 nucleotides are TGTGCCAGCAGTAGACAGGCCTCCTTGAGAGGGACCGGGGAGCTGTTTTTT.

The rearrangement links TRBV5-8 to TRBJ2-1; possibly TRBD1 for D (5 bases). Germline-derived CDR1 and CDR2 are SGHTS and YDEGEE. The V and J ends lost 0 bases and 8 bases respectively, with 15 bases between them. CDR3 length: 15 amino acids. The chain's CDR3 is CASSLGSGKGYEQFF. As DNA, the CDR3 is TGTGCCAGCAGCTTGGGGTCAGGGAAGGGTTATGAGCAGTTCTTC.

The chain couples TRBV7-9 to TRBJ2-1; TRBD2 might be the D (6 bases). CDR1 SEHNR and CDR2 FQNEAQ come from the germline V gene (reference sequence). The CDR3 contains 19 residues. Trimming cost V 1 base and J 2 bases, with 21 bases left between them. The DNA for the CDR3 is TGTGCCAGCAGCTTAGTAACACTAGCTGGTATTCTGGCCTACAATGAGCAGTTCTTC. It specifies CASSLVTLAGILAYNEQFF.

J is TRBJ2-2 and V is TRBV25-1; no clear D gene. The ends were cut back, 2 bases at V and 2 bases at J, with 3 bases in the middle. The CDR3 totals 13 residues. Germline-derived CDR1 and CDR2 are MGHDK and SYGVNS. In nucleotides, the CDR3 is TGTGCCAGCAGTGAAATAAACACCGGGGAGCTGTTTTTT. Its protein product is CASSEINTGELFF.

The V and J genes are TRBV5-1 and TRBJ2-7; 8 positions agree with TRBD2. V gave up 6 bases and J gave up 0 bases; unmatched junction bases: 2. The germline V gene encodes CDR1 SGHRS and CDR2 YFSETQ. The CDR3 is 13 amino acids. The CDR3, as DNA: TGCGCCAGCACCGGGACTAGCTCCTACGAGCAGTACTTC. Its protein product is CASTGTSSYEQYF. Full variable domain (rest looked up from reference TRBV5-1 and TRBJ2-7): KAGVTQTPRYLIKTRGQQVTLSCSPISGHRSVSWYQQTPGQGLQFLFEYFSETQRNKGNFPGRFSGRQFSNSRSEMNVSTLELGDSALYLCASTGTSSYEQYFGPGTRLTVT.

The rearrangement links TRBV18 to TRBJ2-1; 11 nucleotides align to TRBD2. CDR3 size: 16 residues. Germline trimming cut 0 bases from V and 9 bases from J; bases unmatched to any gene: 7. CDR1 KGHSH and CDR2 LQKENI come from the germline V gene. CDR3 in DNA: TGTGCCAGCTCACCACCCACTAGCGGGAGCTCAGGTGAGCAGTTCTTC. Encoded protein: CASSPPTSGSSGEQFF.

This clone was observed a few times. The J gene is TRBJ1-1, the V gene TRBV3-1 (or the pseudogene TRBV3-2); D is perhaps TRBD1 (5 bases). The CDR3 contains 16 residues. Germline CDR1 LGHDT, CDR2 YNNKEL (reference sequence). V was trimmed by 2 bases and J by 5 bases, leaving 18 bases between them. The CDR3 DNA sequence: TGTGCCAGCAGCCAATGGCGGGGCATGGTTGGGACTGAAGCTTTCTTT. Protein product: CASSQWRGMVGTEAFF.

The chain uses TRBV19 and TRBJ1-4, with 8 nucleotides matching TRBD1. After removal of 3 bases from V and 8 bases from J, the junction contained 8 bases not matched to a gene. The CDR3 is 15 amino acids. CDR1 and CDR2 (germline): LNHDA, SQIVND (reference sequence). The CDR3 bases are TGTGCCAGTAGTATTGCGACAGGGGCCCTAGAAAAACTGTTTTTT. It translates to CASSIATGALEKLFF. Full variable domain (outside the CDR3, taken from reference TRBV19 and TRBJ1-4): DGGITQSPKYLFRKEGQNVTLSCEQNLNHDAMYWYRQDPGQGLRLIYYSQIVNDFQKGDIAEGYSVSREKKESFPLTVTSAQKNPTAFYLCASSIATGALEKLFFGSGTQLSVL.

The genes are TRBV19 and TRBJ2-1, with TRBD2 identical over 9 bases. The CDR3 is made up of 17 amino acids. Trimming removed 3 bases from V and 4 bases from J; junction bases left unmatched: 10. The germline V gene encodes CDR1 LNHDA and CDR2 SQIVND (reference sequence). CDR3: CASSILPREGPYNEQFF. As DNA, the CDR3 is TGTGCCAGTAGTATCCTTCCGCGGGAGGGCCCGTACAATGAGCAGTTCTTC.

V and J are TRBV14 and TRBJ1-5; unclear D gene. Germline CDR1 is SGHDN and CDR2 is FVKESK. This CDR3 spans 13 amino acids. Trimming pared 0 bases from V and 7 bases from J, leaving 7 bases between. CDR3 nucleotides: TGTGCCAGCAGCCAAGATCTTCTCCAGCCCCAGCATTTT. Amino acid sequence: CASSQDLLQPQHF.

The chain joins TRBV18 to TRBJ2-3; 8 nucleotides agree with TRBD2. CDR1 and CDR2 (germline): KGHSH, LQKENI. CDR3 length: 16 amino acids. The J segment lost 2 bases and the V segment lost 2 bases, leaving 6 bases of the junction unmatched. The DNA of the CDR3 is TGTGCCAGCTCACCATTAACTAGCGGAACCACAGATACGCAGTATTTT. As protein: CASSPLTSGTTDTQYF.

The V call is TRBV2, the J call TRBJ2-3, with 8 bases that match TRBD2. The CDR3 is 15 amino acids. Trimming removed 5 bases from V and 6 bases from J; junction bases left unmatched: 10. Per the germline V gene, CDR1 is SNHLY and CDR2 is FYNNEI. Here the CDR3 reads CASSRLARGGDTQYF. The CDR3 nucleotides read TGTGCCAGCAGTAGACTAGCGCGTGGAGGGGATACGCAGTATTTT.

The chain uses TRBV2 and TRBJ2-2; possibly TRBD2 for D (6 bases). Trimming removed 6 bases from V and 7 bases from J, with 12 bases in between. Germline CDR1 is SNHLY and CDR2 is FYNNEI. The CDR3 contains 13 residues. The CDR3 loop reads CASRRDGSGELFF. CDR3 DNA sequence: TGTGCCAGCAGACGGGACGGGAGCGGGGAGCTGTTTTTT. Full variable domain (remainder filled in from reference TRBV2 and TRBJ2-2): EPEVTQTPSHQVTQMGQEVILRCVPISNHLYFYWYRQILGQKVEFLVSFYNNEISEKSEIFDDQFSVERPDGSNFTLKIRSTKLEDSAMYFCASRRDGSGELFFGEGSRLTVL.

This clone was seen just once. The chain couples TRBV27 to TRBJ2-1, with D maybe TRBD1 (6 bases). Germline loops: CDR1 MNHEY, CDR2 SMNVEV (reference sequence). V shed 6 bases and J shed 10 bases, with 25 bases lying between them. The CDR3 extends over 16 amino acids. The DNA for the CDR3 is TGTGCCAGCAGAAAATACCGGGACAAAGGAATAGGGGAGCAGTTCTTC. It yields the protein CASRKYRDKGIGEQFF.

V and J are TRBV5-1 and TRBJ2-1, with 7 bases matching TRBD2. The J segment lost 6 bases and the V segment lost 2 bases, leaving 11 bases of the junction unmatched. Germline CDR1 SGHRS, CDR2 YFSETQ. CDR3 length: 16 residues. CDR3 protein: CASSFFSAGPGNEQFF. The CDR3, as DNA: TGCGCCAGCAGCTTTTTCTCAGCGGGACCTGGCAATGAGCAGTTCTTC.

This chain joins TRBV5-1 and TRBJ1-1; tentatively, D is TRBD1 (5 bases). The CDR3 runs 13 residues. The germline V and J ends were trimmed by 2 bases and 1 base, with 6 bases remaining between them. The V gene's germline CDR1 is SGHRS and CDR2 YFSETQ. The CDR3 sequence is CASSLQENTEAFF. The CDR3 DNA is TGCGCCAGCAGCTTACAGGAGAACACTGAAGCTTTCTTT. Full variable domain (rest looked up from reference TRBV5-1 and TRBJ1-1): KAGVTQTPRYLIKTRGQQVTLSCSPISGHRSVSWYQQTPGQGLQFLFEYFSETQRNKGNFPGRFSGRQFSNSRSEMNVSTLELGDSALYLCASSLQENTEAFFGQGTRLTVV.

CDR3 sequence: CASSPVSGVYEQYF. Here the CDR3 DNA reads TGTGCCAGCAGTCCGGTTTCCGGAGTGTACGAGCAGTACTTC. This rearrangement joins TRBV6-6 to TRBJ2-7; no firm D call. In germline, CDR1 is MNHNY, CDR2 SVGAGI (reference sequence). V gave up 5 bases and J gave up 4 bases, with 15 bases separating them. This CDR3 region has 14 residues.

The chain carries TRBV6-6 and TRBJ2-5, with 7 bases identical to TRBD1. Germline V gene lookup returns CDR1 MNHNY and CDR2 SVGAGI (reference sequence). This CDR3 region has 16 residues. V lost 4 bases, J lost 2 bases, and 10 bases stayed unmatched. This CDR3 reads CASSSPGQAKQETQYF. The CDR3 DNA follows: TGTGCCAGCAGTTCCCCCGGACAGGCAAAACAAGAGACCCAGTACTTC.